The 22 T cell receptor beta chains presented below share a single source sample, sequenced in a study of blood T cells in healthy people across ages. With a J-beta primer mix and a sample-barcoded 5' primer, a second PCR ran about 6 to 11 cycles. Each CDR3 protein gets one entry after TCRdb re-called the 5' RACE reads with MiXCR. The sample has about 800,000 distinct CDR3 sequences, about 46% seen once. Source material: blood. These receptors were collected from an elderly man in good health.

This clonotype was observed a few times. The CDR3 DNA is TGCAGTGCTAGAGGGGGAGCGGGAGCCTACAATGAGCAGTTCTTC. This sequence encodes CSARGGAGAYNEQFF. V usage is TRBV20-1 and J usage is TRBJ2-1; 8 bases are shared with TRBD2. CDR3 length: 15 amino acids. Germline assignment: CDR1 DFQATT and CDR2 SNEGSKA (reference sequence). The junction had 4 bases not matched to a gene; V was cut back by 1 base and J by 2 bases.

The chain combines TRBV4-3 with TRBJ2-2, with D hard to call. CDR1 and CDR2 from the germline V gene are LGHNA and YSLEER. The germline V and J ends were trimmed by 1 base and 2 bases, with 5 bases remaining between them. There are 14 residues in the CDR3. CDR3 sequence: CASSQAGNTGELFF. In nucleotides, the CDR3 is TGCGCCAGCAGCCAAGCTGGTAACACCGGGGAGCTGTTTTTT.

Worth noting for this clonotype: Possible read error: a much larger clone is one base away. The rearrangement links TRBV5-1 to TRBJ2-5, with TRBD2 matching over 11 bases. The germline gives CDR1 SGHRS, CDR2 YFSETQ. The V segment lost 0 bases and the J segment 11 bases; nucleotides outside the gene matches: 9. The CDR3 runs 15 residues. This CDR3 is CASSLDGSGREEQYF. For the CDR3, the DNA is TGCGCCAGCAGCTTGGATGGTAGCGGGAGGGAAGAGCAGTACTTC.

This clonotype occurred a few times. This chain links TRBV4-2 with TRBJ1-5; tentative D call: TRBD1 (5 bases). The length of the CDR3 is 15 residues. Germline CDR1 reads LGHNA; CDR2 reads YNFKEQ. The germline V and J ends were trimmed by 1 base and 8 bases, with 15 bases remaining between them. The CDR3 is CASSQVGDSFEPQHF. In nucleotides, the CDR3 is TGTGCCAGCAGCCAAGTTGGGGACTCTTTCGAGCCCCAGCATTTT.

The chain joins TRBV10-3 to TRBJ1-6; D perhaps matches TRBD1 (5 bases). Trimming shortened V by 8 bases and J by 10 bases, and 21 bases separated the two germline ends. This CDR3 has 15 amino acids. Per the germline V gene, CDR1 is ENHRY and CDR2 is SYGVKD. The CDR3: CAIGSQGGNQSPLHF. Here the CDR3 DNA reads TGTGCCATCGGAAGCCAGGGAGGGAATCAATCACCCCTCCACTTT.

The CDR3 nucleotides are TGCAGCGTTCGTGGGGACGAGCAGTACTTC. Protein product: CSVRGDEQYF. The rearrangement uses TRBV29-1 and TRBJ2-4; D call uncertain. The end of the DNA aligns better with TRBJ2-7, so the J call may be wrong. The CDR3 spans 10 residues. From germline, CDR1 is SQVTM and CDR2 ANQGSEA.

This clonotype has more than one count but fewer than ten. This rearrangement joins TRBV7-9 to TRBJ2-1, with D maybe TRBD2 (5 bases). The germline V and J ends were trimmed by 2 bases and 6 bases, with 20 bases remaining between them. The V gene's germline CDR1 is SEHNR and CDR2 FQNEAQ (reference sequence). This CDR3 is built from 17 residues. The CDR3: CASSLLVGLQPGNEQFF. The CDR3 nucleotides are TGTGCCAGCAGCTTACTCGTTGGACTCCAGCCGGGCAATGAGCAGTTCTTC.

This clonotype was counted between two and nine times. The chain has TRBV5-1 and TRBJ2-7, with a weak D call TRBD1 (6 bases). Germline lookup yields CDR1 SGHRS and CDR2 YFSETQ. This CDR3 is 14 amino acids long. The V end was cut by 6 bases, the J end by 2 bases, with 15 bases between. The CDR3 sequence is CASKRITGTYEQYF. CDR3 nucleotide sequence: TGCGCCAGCAAGCGAATCACAGGGACCTACGAGCAGTACTTC.

The CDR3 here is CASSKGGSLYF. The CDR3 coding sequence is TGTGCCAGCAGCAAAGGGGGGAGTTTGTACTTC. The chain recombines TRBV21-1 with TRBJ2-7; no DNA check was done on the table's D call, TRBD1. TRBV21-1 is a listed pseudogene. This CDR3 spans 11 amino acids.

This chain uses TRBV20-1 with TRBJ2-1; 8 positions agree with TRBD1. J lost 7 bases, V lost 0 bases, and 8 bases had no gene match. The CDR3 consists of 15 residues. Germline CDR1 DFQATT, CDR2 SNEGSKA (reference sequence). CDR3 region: CSARDQSRGQNEQFF. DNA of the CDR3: TGCAGTGCTAGAGATCAAAGCAGGGGGCAAAATGAGCAGTTCTTC.

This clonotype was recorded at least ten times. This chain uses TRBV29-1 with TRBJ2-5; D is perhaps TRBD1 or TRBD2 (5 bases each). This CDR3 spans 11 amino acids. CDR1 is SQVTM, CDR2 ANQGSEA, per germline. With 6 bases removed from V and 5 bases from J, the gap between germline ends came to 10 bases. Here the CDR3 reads CSVGDIETQYF. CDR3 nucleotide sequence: TGCAGCGTGGGGGATATTGAGACCCAGTACTTC.

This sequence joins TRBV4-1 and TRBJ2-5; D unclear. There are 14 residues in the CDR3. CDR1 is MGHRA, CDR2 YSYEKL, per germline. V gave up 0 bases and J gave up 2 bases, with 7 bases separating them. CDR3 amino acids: CASSQDLFQETQYF. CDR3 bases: TGCGCCAGCAGCCAAGATCTCTTTCAAGAGACCCAGTACTTC.

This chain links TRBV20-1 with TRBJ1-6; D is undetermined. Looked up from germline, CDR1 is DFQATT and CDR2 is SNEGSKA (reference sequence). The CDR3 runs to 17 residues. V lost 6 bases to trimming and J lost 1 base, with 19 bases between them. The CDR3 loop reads CSAPGGVLGSYNSPLHF. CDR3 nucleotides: TGCAGTGCCCCGGGAGGCGTGCTGGGGTCCTATAATTCACCCCTCCACTTT.

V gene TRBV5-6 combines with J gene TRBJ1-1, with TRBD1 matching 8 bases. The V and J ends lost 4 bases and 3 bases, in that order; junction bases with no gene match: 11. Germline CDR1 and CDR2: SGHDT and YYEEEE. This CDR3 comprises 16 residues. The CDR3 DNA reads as TGTGCCAGCAGCACCGGACAGGGAGGGGGGTACACTGAAGCTTTCTTT. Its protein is CASSTGQGGGYTEAFF.

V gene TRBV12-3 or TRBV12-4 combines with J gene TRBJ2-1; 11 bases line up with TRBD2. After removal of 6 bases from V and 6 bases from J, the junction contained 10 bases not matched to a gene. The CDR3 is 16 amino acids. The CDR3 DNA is TGTGCCAGCAGCTCGTCGGGACTAGCGGAATTCAATGAGCAGTTCTTC. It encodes CASSSSGLAEFNEQFF.

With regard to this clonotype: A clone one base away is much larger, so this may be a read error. DNA of the CDR3: TGTGCCACCGGCCGAGGGGCTGAGACCCAGTACTTC. Encoded protein: CATGRGAETQYF. The V gene is TRBV24-1, the J gene TRBJ2-5, with D perhaps assigned TRBD1 or TRBD2 (5 bases each). The CDR3 has 12 amino acids. V lost 9 bases, J lost 5 bases, and 12 bases lay in between. CDR1 and CDR2 (germline): KGHDR, SFDVKD.

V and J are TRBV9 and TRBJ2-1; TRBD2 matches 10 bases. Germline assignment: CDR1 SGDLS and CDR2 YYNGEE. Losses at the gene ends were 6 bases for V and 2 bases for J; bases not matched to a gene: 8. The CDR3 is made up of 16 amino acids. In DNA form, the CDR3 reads TGTGCCAGCACTCGAAGCGGGGGGGGAACCTACAATGAGCAGTTCTTC. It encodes CASTRSGGGTYNEQFF.

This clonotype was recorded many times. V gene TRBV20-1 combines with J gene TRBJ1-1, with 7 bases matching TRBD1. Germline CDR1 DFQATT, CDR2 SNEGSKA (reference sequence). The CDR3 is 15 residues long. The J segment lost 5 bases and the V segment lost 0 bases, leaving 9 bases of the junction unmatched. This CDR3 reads CSARDFETGSTEAFF. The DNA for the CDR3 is TGCAGTGCTAGAGATTTCGAGACAGGGAGTACTGAAGCTTTCTTT.

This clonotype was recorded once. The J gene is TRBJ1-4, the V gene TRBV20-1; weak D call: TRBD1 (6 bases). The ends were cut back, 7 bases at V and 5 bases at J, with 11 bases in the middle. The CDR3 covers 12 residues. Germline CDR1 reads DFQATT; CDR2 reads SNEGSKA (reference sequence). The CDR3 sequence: CSVRTANEKLFF. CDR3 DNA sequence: TGCAGTGTTCGGACAGCAAATGAAAAACTGTTTTTT.

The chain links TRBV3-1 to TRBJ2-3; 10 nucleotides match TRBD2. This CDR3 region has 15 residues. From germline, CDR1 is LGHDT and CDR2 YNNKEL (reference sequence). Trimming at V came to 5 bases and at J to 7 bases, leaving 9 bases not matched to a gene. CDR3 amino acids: CASSYSTSGWNTQYF. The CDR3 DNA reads TGTGCCAGCAGCTACTCGACTAGCGGGTGGAATACGCAGTATTTT.

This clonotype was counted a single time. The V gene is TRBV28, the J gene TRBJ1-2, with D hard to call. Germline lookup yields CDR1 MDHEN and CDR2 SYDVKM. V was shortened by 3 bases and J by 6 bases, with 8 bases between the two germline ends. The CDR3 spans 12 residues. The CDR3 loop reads CASSFSPHGYTF. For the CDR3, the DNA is TGTGCCAGCAGTTTTTCCCCCCATGGCTACACCTTC.

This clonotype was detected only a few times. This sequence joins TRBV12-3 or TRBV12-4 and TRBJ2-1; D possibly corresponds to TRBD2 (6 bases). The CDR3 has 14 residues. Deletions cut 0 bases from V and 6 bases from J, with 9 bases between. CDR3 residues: CASSLAGGGNEQFF. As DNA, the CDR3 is TGTGCCAGCAGTTTAGCGGGAGGAGGCAATGAGCAGTTCTTC.